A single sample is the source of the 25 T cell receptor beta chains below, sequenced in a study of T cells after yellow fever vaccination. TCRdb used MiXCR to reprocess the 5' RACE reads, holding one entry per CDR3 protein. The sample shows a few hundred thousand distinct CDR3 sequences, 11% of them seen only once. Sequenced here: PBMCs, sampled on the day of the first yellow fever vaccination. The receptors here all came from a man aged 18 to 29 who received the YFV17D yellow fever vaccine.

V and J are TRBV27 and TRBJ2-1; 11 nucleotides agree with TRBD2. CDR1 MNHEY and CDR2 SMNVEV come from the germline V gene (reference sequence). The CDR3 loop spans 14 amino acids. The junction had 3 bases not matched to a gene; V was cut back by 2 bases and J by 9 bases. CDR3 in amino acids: CASSLALAGAEQFF. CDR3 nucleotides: TGTGCCAGCAGTTTAGCACTAGCGGGGGCTGAGCAGTTCTTC.

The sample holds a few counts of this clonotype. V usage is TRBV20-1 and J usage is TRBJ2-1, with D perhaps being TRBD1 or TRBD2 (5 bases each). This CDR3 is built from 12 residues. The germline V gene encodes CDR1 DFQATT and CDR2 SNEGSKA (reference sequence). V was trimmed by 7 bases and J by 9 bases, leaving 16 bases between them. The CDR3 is CSGHDPGSEQFF. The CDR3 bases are TGCAGTGGGCACGATCCAGGGAGTGAGCAGTTCTTC.

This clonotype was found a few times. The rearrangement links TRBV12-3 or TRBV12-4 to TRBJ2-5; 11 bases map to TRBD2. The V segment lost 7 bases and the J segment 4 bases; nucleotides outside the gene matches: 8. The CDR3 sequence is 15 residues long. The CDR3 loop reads CASKIAGGPPETQYF. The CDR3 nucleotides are TGTGCCAGCAAAATAGCGGGGGGGCCCCCAGAGACCCAGTACTTC.

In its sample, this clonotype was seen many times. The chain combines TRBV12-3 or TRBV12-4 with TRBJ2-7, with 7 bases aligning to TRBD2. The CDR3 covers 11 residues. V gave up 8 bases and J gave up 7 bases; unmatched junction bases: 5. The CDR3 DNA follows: TGTGCCAGCTCGCCGGGGGGAGAGCAGTACTTC. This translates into CASSPGGEQYF.

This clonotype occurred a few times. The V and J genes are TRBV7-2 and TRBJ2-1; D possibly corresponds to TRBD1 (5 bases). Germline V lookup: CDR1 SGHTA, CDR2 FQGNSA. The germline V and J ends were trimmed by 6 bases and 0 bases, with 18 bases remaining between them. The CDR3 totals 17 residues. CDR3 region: CASRKGRGLSSYNEQFF. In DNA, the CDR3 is TGTGCCAGCAGAAAGGGAAGGGGCCTGAGCTCCTACAATGAGCAGTTCTTC.

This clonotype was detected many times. The CDR3 DNA is TGTGCCAGCAGTGGAGGTCGGGGGAACACCGGGGAGCTGTTTTTT. Its translation is CASSGGRGNTGELFF. The chain uses TRBV5-5 and TRBJ2-2, with D possibly being TRBD2 (5 bases). Trimming removed 5 bases at V and 1 base at J, with 12 bases between. The CDR3 loop spans 15 amino acids. The germline CDR1 and CDR2 sequences are SGHKS and YYEKEE (reference sequence).

Here the CDR3 reads CASSLGAVGNGDIQYF. For the CDR3, the DNA is TGTGCCAGCAGCTTAGGGGCAGTAGGTAATGGGGACATTCAGTACTTC. The chain couples TRBV7-2 to TRBJ2-4; D uncertain. V was clipped by 1 base and J by 8 bases, with 18 bases between them. The germline gives CDR1 SGHTA, CDR2 FQGNSA. The CDR3 contains 16 residues.

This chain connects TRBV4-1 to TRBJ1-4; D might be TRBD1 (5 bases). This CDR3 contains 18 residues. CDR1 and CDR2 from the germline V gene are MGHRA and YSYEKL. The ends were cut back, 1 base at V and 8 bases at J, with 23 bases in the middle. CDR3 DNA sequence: TGCGCCAGCAGCCAAGTTAGTCTCGGAATTGGGGCTCCGGAAAAACTGTTTTTT. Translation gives CASSQVSLGIGAPEKLFF.

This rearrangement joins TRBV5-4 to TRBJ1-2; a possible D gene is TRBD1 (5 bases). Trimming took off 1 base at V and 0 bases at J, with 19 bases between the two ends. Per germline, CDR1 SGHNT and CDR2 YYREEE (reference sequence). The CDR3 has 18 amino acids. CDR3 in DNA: TGTGCCAGCAGCTTGTCGATAAGGACACTCCGAGCTAACTATGGCTACACCTTC. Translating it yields CASSLSIRTLRANYGYTF. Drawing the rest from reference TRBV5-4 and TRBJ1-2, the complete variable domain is ETGVTQSPTHLIKTRGQQVTLRCSSQSGHNTVSWYQQALGQGPQFIFQYYREEENGRGNFPPRFSGLQFPNYSSELNVNALELDDSALYLCASSLSIRTLRANYGYTFGSGTRLTVV.

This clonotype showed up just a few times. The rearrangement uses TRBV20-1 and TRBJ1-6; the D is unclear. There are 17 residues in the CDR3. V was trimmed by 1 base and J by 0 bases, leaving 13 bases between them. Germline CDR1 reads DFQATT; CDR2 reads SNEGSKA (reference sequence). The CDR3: CSARVPDRSSYNSPLHF. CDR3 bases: TGCAGTGCTAGAGTTCCGGACCGAAGCTCCTATAATTCACCCCTCCACTTT.

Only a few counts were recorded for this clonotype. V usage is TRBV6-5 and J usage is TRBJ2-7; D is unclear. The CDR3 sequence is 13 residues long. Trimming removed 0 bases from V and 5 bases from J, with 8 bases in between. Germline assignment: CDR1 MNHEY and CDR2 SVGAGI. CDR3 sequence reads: CASSYSQANEQYF. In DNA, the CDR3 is TGTGCCAGCAGTTACTCGCAGGCCAACGAGCAGTACTTC.

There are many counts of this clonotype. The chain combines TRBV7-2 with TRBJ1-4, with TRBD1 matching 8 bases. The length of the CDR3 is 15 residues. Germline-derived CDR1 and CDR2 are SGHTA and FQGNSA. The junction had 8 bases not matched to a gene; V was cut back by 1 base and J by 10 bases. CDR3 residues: CASSLEAGGIGKLFF. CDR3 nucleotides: TGTGCCAGCAGCTTAGAGGCAGGGGGCATCGGAAAACTGTTTTTT.

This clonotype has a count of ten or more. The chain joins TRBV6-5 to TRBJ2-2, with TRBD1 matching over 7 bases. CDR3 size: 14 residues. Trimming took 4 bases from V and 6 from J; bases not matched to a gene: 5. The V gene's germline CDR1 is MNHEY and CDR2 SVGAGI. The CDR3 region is CASSLRQGAGELFF. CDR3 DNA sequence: TGTGCCAGCAGTTTGAGGCAGGGGGCCGGGGAGCTGTTTTTT.

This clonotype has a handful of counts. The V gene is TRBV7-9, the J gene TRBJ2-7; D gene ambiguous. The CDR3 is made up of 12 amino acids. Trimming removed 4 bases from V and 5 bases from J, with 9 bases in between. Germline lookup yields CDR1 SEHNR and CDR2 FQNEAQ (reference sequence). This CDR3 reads CASSWASDEQYF. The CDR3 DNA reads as TGTGCCAGCAGCTGGGCGTCCGACGAGCAGTACTTC. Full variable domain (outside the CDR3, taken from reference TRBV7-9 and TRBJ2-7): DTGVSQNPRHKITKRGQNVTFRCDPISEHNRLYWYRQTLGQGPEFLTYFQNEAQLEKSRLLSDRFSAERPKGSFSTLEIQRTEQGDSAMYLCASSWASDEQYFGPGTRLTVT.

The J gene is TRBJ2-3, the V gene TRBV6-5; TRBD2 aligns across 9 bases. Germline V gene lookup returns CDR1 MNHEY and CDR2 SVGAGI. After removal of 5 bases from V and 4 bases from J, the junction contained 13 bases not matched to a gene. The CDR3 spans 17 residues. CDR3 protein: CASSLTPGLAASDTQYF. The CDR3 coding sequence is TGTGCCAGCAGTCTGACTCCGGGACTAGCTGCCTCAGATACGCAGTATTTT.

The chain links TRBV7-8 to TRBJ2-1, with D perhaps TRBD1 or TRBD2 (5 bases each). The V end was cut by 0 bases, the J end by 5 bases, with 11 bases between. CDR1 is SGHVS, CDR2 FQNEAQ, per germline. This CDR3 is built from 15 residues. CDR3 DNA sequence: TGTGCCAGCAGCTTAGCGCTGAGGGGCCACAATGAGCAGTTCTTC. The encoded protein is CASSLALRGHNEQFF.

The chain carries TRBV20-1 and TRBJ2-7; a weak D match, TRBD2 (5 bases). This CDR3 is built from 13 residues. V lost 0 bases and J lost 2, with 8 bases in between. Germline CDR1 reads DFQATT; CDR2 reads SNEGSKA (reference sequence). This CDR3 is CSARDPGTYEQYV. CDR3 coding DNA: TGCAGTGCTAGAGACCCGGGGACCTACGAGCAGTACGTC.

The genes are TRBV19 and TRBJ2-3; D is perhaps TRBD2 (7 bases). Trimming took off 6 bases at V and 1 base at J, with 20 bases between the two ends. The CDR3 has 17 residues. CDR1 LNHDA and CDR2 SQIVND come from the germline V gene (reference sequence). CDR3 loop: CASSPLWGGAGTDTQYF. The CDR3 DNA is TGTGCCAGTAGCCCGCTCTGGGGGGGCGCCGGCACAGATACGCAGTATTTT.

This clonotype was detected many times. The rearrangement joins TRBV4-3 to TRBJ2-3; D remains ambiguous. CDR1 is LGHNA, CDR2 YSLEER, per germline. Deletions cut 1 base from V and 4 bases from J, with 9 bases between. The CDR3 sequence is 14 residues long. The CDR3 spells CASSQAPGPDTQYF. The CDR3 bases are TGCGCCAGCAGCCAAGCCCCAGGCCCAGATACGCAGTATTTT.

For the CDR3, the DNA is TGTGCCAGCAGTAGAACCACTCACCCCCACTACTACGAGCAGTACGTC. Its protein is CASSRTTHPHYYEQYV. The J gene is TRBJ2-7, the V gene TRBV6-1; no clear D gene. This CDR3 contains 16 residues. Germline lookup yields CDR1 MNHNS and CDR2 SASEGT. The V end was cut by 5 bases, the J end by 3 bases, with 20 bases between.

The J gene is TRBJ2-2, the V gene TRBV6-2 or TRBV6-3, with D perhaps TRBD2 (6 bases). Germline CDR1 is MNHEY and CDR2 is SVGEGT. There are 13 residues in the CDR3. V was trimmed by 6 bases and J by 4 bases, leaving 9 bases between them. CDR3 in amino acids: CASRGLRTGELFF. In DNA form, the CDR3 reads TGTGCCAGCAGGGGACTCCGCACCGGGGAGCTGTTTTTT.

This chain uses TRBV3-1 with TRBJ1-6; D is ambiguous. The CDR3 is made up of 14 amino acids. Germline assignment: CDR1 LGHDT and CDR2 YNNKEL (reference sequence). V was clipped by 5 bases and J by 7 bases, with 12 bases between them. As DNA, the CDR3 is TGTGCCAGCAGCAGCCAACACGGGAATTCACCCCTCCACTTT. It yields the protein CASSSQHGNSPLHF.

The CDR3 DNA follows: TGTGCCAGCAGCTTGGGCGGGGTGTTGCAGTTCTTC. Residues: CASSLGGVLQFF. The J gene is TRBJ2-1, the V gene TRBV7-2, with TRBD2 as a possible D gene (6 bases). The CDR3 length is 12 residues. Germline V gene lookup returns CDR1 SGHTA and CDR2 FQGNSA. With 3 bases removed from V and 12 bases from J, the gap between germline ends came to 12 bases.

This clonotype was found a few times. The CDR3 spells CASSYQTEGTGELFF. CDR3 nucleotides: TGTGCCAGCAGTTACCAAACCGAGGGGACCGGGGAGCTGTTTTTT. The chain joins TRBV6-5 to TRBJ2-2, with D perhaps being TRBD1 or TRBD2 (5 bases each). This CDR3 comprises 15 residues. The V gene lost 2 bases and the J gene lost 5 bases, with 12 bases spanning the gap. Germline V gene lookup returns CDR1 MNHEY and CDR2 SVGAGI.

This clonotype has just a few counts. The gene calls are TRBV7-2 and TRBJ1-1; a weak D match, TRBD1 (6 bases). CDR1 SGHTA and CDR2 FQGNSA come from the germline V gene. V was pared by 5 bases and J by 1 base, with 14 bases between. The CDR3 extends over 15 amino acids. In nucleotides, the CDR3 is TGTGCCAGCAGCCAGGGGAATCTTGGGAACACTGAAGCTTTCTTT. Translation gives CASSQGNLGNTEAFF.